The T cell receptor beta chain described here comes from a study of T cell responses to AZD1222 COVID-19 vaccine. Points from the study as a whole: Per reports, nearly half of all spike-specific TCRs target regions that are unmutated in variants.

Turning to this clone: The antigen remains undetermined.

The CDR3 covers 14 residues. Unmatched junction bases numbered 6, after V lost 0 bases and J lost 8 bases. Germline lookup yields CDR1 SGHRS and CDR2 YFSETQ. Data came from immunoSEQ multiplex PCR; TCRdb stores just in-frame clones and leaves some out. In the table there are about 100,000 clones, roughly 87% of which are singletons. The chain uses TRBV5-1 and TRBJ1-2; 8 positions match TRBD1. The source material was peripheral blood, sampled on day 0 of AZD1222 vaccination. This TCR derives from an adult in good health. The DNA for the CDR3 is TGCGCCAGCAGCTTGGGCGGACAGGGTCGCGGCTACACCTTC. Protein: CASSLGGQGRGYTF.